This entry describes one T cell receptor beta chain. Its antigen is unknown. The sample belongs to a study of T cells expressing NK-cell markers. At the level of the study: Serological testing identified most of the eight sequenced donors as HCMV-seropositive and one as seronegative.

Study conclusions and caveats: CD8+ T cells in more than five donors included dominant NKG2C+ clonotypes at 1.0-7.0%. Specificity for HCMV among expanded NKG2C+ T cell clones was not established. Dominance of the CD3+CD56-NKG2C+ fraction by these clonotypes also held in a handful of donors.

The CDR3 runs 15 residues. Germline V gene data show CDR1 as LGHNA and CDR2 as YSLEER. TCRdb re-called the 5' RACE reads; one entry per CDR3 protein, DNA not given. The listing contains more than 550 distinct CDR3 sequences. This rearrangement joins TRBV4-3 to TRBJ2-3; with no DNA, the TCRdb D assignment of TRBD2 cannot be verified. Sample: blood T cells: a sorted CD56 or NKG2C T cell subset, CD4+ or CD8+ T cells, or bulk PBMC T cells (not recorded which). The TCR sequence derives from a woman in her late teens or twenties in good health. The CDR3 region is CASSQTSGVGNTQYF.